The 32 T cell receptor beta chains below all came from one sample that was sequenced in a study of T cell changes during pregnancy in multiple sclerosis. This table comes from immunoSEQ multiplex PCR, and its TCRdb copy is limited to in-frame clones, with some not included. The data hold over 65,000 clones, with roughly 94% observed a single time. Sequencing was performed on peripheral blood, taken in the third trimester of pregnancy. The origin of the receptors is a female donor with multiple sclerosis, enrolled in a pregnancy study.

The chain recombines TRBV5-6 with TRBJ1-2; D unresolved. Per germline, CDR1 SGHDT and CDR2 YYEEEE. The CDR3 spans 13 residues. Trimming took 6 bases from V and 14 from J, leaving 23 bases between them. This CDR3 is CASTARGESQCTF. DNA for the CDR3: TGTGCCAGCACCGCCCGGGGAGAAAGTCAGTGTACCTTC.

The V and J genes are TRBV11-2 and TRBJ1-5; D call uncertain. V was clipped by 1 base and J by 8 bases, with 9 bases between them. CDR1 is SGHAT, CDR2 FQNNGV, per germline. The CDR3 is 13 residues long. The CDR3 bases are TGTGCCAGCAGCTTAGGCGTCGGGGAGCCCCAGCATTTT. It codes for CASSLGVGEPQHF.

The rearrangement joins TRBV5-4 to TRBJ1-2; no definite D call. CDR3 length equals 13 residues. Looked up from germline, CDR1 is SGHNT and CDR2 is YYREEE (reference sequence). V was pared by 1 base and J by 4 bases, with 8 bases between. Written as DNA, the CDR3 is TGTGCCAGCAGCTTGAGGAGGGCCTATGGCTACACCTTC. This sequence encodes CASSLRRAYGYTF.

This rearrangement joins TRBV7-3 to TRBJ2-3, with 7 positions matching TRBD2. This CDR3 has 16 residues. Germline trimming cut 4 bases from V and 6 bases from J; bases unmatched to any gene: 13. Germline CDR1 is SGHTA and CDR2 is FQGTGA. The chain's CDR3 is CASSSQTSGVKDTQYF. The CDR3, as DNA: TGTGCCAGCAGCTCCCAAACGAGCGGGGTGAAGGATACGCAGTATTTT.

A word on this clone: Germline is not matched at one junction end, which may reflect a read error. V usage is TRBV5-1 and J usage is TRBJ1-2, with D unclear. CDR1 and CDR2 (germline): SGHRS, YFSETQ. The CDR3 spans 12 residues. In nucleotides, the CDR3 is TGCGCCAGCAGCTTGGATAACAATGGCTACACCTTC. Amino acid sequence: CASSLDNNGYTF. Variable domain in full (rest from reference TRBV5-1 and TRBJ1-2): KAGVTQTPRYLIKTRGQQVTLSCSPISGHRSVSWYQQTPGQGLQFLFEYFSETQRNKGNFPGRFSGRQFSNSRSEMNVSTLELGDSALYLCASSLDNNGYTFGSGTRLTVV.

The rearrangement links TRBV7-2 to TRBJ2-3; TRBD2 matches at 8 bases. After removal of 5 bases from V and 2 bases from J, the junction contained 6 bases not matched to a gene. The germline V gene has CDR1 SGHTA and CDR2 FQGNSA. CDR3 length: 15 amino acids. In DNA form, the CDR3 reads TGTGCCAGCAGCGGACGGGGGGGCCCCACAGATACGCAGTATTTT. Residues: CASSGRGGPTDTQYF.

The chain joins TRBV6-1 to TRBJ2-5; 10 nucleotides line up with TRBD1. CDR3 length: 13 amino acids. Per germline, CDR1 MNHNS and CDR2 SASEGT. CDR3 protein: CAGTGAVLETQYF. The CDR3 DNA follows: TGTGCTGGGACAGGGGCTGTCTTAGAGACCCAGTACTTC.

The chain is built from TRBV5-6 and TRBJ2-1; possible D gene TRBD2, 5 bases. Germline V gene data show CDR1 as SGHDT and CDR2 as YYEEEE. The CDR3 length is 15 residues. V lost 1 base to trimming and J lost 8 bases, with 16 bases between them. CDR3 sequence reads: CASSLRGLARYEQFF. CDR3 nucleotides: TGTGCCAGCAGCTTGCGAGGGCTCGCGAGGTATGAGCAGTTCTTC.

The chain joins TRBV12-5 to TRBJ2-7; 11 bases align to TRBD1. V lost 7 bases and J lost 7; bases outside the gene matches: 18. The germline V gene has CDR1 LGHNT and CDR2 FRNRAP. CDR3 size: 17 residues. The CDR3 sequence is CASAQGDRGRSAWEQYF. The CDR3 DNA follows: TGTGCTAGTGCCCAGGGGGACAGGGGGAGGTCTGCGTGGGAGCAGTACTTC.

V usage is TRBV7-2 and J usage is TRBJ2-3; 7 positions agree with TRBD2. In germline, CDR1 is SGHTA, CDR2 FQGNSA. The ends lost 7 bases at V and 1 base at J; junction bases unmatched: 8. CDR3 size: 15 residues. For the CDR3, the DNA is TGTGCCAGCACTCGTAGGGGAGGGGGCACAGATACGCAGTATTTT. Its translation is CASTRRGGGTDTQYF. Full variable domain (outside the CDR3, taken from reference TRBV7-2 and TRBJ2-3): GAGVSQSPSNKVTEKGKDVELRCDPISGHTALYWYRQSLGQGLEFLIYFQGNSAPDKSGLPSDRFSAERTGGSVSTLTIQRTQQEDSAVYLCASTRRGGGTDTQYFGPGTRLTVL.

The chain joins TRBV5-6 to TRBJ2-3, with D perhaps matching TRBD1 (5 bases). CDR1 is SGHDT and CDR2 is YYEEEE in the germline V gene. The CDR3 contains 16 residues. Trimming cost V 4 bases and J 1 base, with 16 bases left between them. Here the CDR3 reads CASSLRWGLGTDTQYF. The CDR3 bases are TGTGCCAGCAGCCTCCGGTGGGGCCTGGGCACAGATACGCAGTATTTT.

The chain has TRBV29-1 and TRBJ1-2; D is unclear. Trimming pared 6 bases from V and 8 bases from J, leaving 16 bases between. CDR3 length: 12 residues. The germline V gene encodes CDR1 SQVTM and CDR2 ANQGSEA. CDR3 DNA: TGCAGCGTCGTTGACGGAGATGGAGGCTACACCTTC. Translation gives CSVVDGDGGYTF.

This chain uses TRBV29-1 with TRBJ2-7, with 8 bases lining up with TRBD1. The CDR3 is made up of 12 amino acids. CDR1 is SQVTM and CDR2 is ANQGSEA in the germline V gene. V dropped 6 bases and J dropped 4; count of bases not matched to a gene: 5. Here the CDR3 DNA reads TGCAGCGTGCTGGGACAGGCTTACGAGCAGTACTTC. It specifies CSVLGQAYEQYF.

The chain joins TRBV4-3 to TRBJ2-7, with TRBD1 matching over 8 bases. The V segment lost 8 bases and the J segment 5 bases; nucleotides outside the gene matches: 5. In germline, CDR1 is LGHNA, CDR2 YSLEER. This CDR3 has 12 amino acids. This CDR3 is CASGQGSHEQYF. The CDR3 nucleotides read TGCGCCAGCGGACAGGGTTCCCACGAGCAGTACTTC.

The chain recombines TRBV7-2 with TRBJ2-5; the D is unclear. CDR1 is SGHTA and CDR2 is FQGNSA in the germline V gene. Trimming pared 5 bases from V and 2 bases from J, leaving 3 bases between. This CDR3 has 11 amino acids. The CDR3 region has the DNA TGTGCCAGCAGCGTACAAGAGACCCAGTACTTC. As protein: CASSVQETQYF.

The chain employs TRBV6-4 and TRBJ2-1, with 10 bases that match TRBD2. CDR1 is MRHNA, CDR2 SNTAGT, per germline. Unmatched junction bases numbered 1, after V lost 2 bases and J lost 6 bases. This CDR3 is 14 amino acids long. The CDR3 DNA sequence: TGTGCCAGCAGTGACAGCGGGGGGGCCAATGAGCAGTTCTTC. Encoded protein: CASSDSGGANEQFF.

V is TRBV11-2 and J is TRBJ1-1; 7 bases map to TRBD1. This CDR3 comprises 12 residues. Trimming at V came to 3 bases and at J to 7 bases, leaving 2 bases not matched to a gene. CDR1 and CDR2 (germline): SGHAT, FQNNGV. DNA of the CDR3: TGTGCCAGCAGCTTCAACAGGGGTGAAGCTTTCTTT. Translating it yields CASSFNRGEAFF.

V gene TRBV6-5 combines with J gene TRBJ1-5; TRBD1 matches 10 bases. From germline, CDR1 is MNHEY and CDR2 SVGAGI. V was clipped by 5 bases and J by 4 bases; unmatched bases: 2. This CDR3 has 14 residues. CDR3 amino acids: CASSPDRGNQPQHF. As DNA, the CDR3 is TGTGCCAGCAGTCCGGACAGGGGGAATCAGCCCCAGCATTTT.

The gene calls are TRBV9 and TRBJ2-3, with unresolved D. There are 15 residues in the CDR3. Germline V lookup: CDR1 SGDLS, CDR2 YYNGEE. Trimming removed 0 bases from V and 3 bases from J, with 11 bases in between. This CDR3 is CASSVVITQTDTQYF. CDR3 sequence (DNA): TGTGCCAGCAGCGTAGTGATAACTCAAACAGATACGCAGTATTTT.

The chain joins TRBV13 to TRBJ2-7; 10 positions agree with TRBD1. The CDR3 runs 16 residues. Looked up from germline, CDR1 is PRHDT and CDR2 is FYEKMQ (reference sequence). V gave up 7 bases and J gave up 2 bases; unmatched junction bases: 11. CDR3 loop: CASTLTTGTGAYEQYF. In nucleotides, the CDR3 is TGTGCCAGCACCCTTACTACCGGGACAGGGGCCTACGAGCAGTACTTC.

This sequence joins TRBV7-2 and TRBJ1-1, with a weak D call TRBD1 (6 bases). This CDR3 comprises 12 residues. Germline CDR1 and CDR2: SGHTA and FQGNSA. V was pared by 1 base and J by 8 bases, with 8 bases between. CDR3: CASSLGTAEAFF. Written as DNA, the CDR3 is TGTGCCAGCAGCTTAGGGACAGCAGAAGCTTTCTTT.

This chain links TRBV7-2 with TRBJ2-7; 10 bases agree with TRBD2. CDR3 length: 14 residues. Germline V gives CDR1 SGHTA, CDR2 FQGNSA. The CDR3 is CNPRGLAGVRGQYF. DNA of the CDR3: TGTAACCCACGGGGGCTAGCGGGGGTGCGCGGGCAGTACTTC.

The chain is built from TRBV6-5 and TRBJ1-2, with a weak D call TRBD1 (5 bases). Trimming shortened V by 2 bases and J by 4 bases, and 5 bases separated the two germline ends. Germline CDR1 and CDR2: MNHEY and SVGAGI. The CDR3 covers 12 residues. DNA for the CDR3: TGTGCCAGCAGTTACCAGGGCTATGGCTACACCTTC. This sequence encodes CASSYQGYGYTF.

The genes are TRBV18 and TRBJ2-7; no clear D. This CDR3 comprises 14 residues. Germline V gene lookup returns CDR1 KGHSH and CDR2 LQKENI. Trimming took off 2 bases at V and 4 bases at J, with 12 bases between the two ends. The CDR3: CASSPEADLYEQYF. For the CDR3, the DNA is TGTGCCAGCTCACCAGAAGCAGACTTATACGAGCAGTACTTC.

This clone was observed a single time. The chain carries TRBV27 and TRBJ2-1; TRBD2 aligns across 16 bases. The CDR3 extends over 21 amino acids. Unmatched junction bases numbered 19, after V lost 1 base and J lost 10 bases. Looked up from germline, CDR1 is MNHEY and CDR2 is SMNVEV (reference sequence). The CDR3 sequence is CASSLWRPGTSGGANRREQFF. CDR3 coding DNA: TGTGCCAGCAGTTTATGGAGGCCCGGGACTAGCGGGGGGGCGAACCGGAGGGAGCAGTTCTTC.

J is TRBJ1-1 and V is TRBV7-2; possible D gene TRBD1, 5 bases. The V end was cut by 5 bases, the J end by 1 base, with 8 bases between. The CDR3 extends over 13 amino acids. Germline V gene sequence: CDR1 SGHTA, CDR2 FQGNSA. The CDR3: CASSQGRNTEAFF. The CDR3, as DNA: TGTGCCAGCAGCCAGGGCAGGAACACTGAAGCTTTCTTT.

DNA of the CDR3: TGTGCCAGCAGCTTGGGTGGACAGGGCTACTATGGCTACACCTTC. It yields the protein CASSLGGQGYYGYTF. The chain is built from TRBV11-2 and TRBJ1-2, with 8 nucleotides matching TRBD1. This CDR3 region has 15 residues. V gave up 3 bases and J gave up 3 bases; unmatched junction bases: 6. The germline V gene encodes CDR1 SGHAT and CDR2 FQNNGV.

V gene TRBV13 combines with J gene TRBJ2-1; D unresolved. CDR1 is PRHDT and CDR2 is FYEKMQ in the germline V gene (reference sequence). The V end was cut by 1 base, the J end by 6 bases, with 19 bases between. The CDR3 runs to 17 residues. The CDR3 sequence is CASSLEHRRHGPNEQFF. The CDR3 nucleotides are TGTGCCAGCAGCTTAGAACACCGGCGACATGGGCCCAATGAGCAGTTCTTC.

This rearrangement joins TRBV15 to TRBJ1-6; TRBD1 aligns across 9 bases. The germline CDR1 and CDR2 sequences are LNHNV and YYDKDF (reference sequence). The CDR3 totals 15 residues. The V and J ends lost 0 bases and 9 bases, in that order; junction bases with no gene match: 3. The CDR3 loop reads CATSREGQGRSPLHF. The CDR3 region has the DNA TGTGCCACCAGCAGAGAGGGACAGGGTCGTTCACCCCTCCACTTT. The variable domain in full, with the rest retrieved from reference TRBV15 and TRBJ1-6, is DAMVIQNPRYQVTQFGKPVTLSCSQTLNHNVMYWYQQKSSQAPKLLFHYYDKDFNNEADTPDNFQSRRPNTSFCFLDIRSPGLGDTAMYLCATSREGQGRSPLHFGNGTRLTVT.

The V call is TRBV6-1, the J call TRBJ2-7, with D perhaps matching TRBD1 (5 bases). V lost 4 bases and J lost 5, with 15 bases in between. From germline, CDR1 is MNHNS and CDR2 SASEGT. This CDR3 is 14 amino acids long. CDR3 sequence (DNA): TGTGCCAGCAGTGTGCAGGGTATTGTCCACGAGCAGTACTTC. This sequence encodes CASSVQGIVHEQYF.

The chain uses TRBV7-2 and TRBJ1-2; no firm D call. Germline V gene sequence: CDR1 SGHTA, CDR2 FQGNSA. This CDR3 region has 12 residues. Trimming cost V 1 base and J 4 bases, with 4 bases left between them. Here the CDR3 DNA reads TGTGCCAGCAGCTTAGGCAGCTATGGCTACACCTTC. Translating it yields CASSLGSYGYTF.

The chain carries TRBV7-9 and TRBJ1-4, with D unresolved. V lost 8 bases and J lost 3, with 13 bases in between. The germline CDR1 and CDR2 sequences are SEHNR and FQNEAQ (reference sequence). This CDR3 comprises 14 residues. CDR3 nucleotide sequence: TGTGCCAGCGGGAGGGAGTCCCCTAATGAAAAACTGTTTTTT. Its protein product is CASGRESPNEKLFF.